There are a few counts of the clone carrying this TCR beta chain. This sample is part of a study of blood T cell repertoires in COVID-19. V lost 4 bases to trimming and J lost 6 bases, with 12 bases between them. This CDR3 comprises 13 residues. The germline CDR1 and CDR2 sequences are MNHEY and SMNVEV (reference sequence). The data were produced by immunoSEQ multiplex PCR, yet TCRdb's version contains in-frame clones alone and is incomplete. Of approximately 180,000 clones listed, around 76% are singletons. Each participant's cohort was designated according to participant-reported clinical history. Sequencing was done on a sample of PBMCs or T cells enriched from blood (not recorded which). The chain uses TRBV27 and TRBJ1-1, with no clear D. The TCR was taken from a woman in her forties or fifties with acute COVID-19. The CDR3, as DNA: TGTGCCAGCAGTTATGGAGTCGGCGCTGAAGCTTTCTTT. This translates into CASSYGVGAEAFF.